The 7 T cell receptor beta chains listed next were all sequenced from one sample in a study of T cell responses to AZD1222 COVID-19 vaccine. Clones were read by immunoSEQ multiplex PCR, and TCRdb kept only the in-frame ones, dropping some. The table lists roughly 91,000 clones, about 92% of them singletons. The sample in question was peripheral blood, obtained on day 0 of AZD1222 vaccination. Receptors were obtained from an adult in good health.

The chain joins TRBV3-1 (or the pseudogene TRBV3-2) to TRBJ2-1; 8 positions agree with TRBD1. After removal of 6 bases from V and 0 bases from J, the junction contained 7 bases not matched to a gene. The CDR3 consists of 16 residues. Per the germline V gene, CDR1 is LGHDT and CDR2 is YNNKEL (reference sequence). The CDR3 reads CASSRGTGRSYNEQFF. The CDR3 DNA reads as TGTGCCAGCAGTCGAGGGACAGGACGCTCCTACAATGAGCAGTTCTTC.

The J gene is TRBJ2-1, the V gene TRBV3-1 (or the pseudogene TRBV3-2), with 8 positions matching TRBD2. V shed 5 bases, J shed 9 bases, and the junction held 9 bases outside the gene matches. Germline V gene lookup returns CDR1 LGHDT and CDR2 YNNKEL (reference sequence). This CDR3 has 14 amino acids. The CDR3 protein is CASSKGLGIGEQFF. The DNA for the CDR3 is TGTGCCAGCAGCAAGGGACTAGGGATTGGTGAGCAGTTCTTC.

The chain links TRBV25-1 to TRBJ1-2, with D possibly TRBD1 on 5 matching bases. Trimming took off 5 bases at V and 4 bases at J, with 8 bases between the two ends. Germline V lookup: CDR1 MGHDK, CDR2 SYGVNS. The CDR3 contains 12 residues. The CDR3, as DNA: TGTGCCAGCAGTTCAGGGTTCTATGGCTACACCTTC. Residues: CASSSGFYGYTF.

This clone was found a few times. The chain combines TRBV5-6 with TRBJ2-7; 9 bases line up with TRBD1. J gave up 6 bases and V 7 bases, and 11 bases lay outside the gene matches. Germline lookup yields CDR1 SGHDT and CDR2 YYEEEE. The CDR3 sequence is 14 residues long. The CDR3 is CASGPRDRVGEQYF. CDR3 coding DNA: TGTGCCAGCGGTCCCCGGGACAGGGTTGGCGAGCAGTACTTC.

The chain employs TRBV18 and TRBJ2-7; 8 bases match TRBD1. The V and J ends lost 4 bases and 1 base, in that order; junction bases with no gene match: 6. This CDR3 is built from 15 residues. CDR1 is KGHSH and CDR2 is LQKENI in the germline V gene. CDR3 residues: CASSRGQGFSYEQYF. The CDR3 nucleotides read TGTGCCAGCTCACGTGGACAGGGTTTTTCCTACGAGCAGTACTTC.

This chain links TRBV5-1 with TRBJ1-1; 7 positions agree with TRBD1. This CDR3 is built from 16 residues. Germline CDR1 SGHRS, CDR2 YFSETQ. J was trimmed by 6 bases and V by 2 bases; bases with no gene match: 13. The CDR3 DNA reads as TGCGCCAGCAGCTTCAGCTGGGACAGTCCGGCGGCTGAAGCTTTCTTT. This codes for CASSFSWDSPAAEAFF.

The rearrangement uses TRBV19 and TRBJ2-1, with 7 bases identical to TRBD1. With 5 bases clipped from V and 8 bases from J, the junction kept 9 bases outside the gene matches. This CDR3 is built from 14 residues. Germline CDR1 reads LNHDA; CDR2 reads SQIVND (reference sequence). CDR3 sequence (DNA): TGTGCCAGTAGTCCTCAAAGGGGGCCGGATGAGCAGTTCTTC. Translation: CASSPQRGPDEQFF.